The 20 T cell receptor beta chains listed next were all sequenced from one sample in a study of regulatory T cells in long-lasting Graves disease. Indicated time point: persistent/refractory GD, antithyroid drugs over 5 years with positive TRAb. Extracted PBMC RNA gave rise to the TCR library. To make TCR beta libraries, researchers used iRepertoire HTBI primers and Arm-PCR of CDR3 regions. A single record per CDR3 protein comes from TCRdb applying MiXCR to the multiplex PCR reads. The profile covers approximately 350,000 distinct CDR3 sequences, with roughly 20% appearing a single time and approximately 27% taken by the ten largest. Source: peripheral blood mononuclear cells (PBMCs), taken when the disease was refractory, from a patient treated with antithyroid drugs. The receptors derive from a woman aged 40 to 50 with Graves disease.

The chain recombines TRBV5-1 with TRBJ2-5; D may correspond to TRBD1 or TRBD2 (5 bases each). Germline-derived CDR1 and CDR2 are SGHRS and YFSETQ. Between the trimmed V and J ends, which lost 4 bases and 1 base, there was a span of 20 bases. The CDR3 length is 17 residues. The CDR3 nucleotides are TGCGCCAGCAGCGGGATGGGACCCCAACCAATCCAAGAGACCCAGTACTTC. This codes for CASSGMGPQPIQETQYF.

This chain uses TRBV29-1 with TRBJ2-7; D may correspond to TRBD1 or TRBD2 (5 bases each). The CDR3 is made up of 15 amino acids. Trimming left V 5 bases short and J 0 bases short, with 17 bases between. The germline V gene has CDR1 SQVTM and CDR2 ANQGSEA. As DNA, the CDR3 is TGCAGCGTTCGAAACAGTCCAGGGAGCTCCTACGAGCAGTACTTC. Protein product: CSVRNSPGSSYEQYF.

This clonotype was seen a handful of times. V usage is TRBV5-1 and J usage is TRBJ2-7; 7 bases fit TRBD1. This CDR3 is 14 amino acids long. With 0 bases clipped from V and 6 bases from J, the junction kept 6 bases outside the gene matches. The germline gives CDR1 SGHRS, CDR2 YFSETQ. The CDR3 spells CASSLEQGNSEQYF. CDR3 bases: TGCGCCAGCAGCTTGGAACAGGGGAACTCCGAGCAGTACTTC.

There are a few counts of this clonotype. The CDR3 region has the DNA TGTGCCAGCAGCCCAGGGCCGGGTGAGCAGTACTTC. It encodes CASSPGPGEQYF. V usage is TRBV14 and J usage is TRBJ2-7; TRBD1 might be the D (5 bases). The CDR3 extends over 12 amino acids. V was shortened by 4 bases and J by 7 bases, with 11 bases between the two germline ends. The germline CDR1 and CDR2 sequences are SGHDN and FVKESK.

This clonotype has at least ten counts. The gene calls are TRBV27 and TRBJ2-7, with TRBD2 matching over 7 bases. Germline values: CDR1 MNHEY, CDR2 SMNVEV (reference sequence). The CDR3 spans 14 residues. The trim removed 5 bases at V and 4 bases at J, leaving 8 bases unmatched. The CDR3 DNA reads TGTGCCAGCAGTGCTGGGGGAGGGCTGTACGAGCAGTACTTC. Translated, it gives CASSAGGGLYEQYF.

This clonotype was seen a handful of times. The chain combines TRBV12-3 or TRBV12-4 with TRBJ2-5; maybe TRBD2 (6 bases). TRBJ2-1 matches the DNA end more closely, so the J call is doubtful. This CDR3 comprises 14 residues. CDR3 in amino acids: CASSLAGGSNEQFF. The CDR3 region has the DNA TGTGCCAGCAGTTTAGCGGGAGGATCCAATGAGCAGTTCTTC.

In the case of this clonotype: With a much larger clone just one base away, this may be a read error. The chain couples TRBV7-9 to TRBJ2-7; D unclear. Germline assignment: CDR1 SEHNR and CDR2 FQNEAQ (reference sequence). This CDR3 region has 12 residues. The CDR3 nucleotides read TGTGCCAGCAGCTTTGAGTCCTACGAGCAGCACTTC. It encodes CASSFESYEQHF.

The chain couples TRBV12-3 or TRBV12-4 to TRBJ2-1; tentative D call: TRBD2 (7 bases). The CDR3 is 16 residues long. V was shortened by 7 bases and J by 0 bases, with 16 bases between the two germline ends. CDR3 region: CASTLGGGSSYNEQFF. In DNA, the CDR3 is TGTGCCAGCACCCTAGGGGGGGGAAGCTCCTACAATGAGCAGTTCTTC.

This clonotype came up many times. The chain is built from TRBV28 and TRBJ2-7, with D possibly being TRBD2 (5 bases). Deletions cut 9 bases from V and 0 bases from J, with 15 bases between. Germline assignment: CDR1 MDHEN and CDR2 SYDVKM. This CDR3 region has 14 residues. In DNA form, the CDR3 reads TGTGCCAGTAGAGATTTTGGGAGCTCCTACGAGCAGTACTTC. This translates into CASRDFGSSYEQYF.

This clonotype was counted at least ten times. The chain carries TRBV12-3 or TRBV12-4 and TRBJ1-5; no definite D call. Trimming shortened V by 3 bases and J by 0 bases, and 15 bases separated the two germline ends. This CDR3 is 17 amino acids long. For the CDR3, the DNA is TGTGCCAGCAGTTTTGAGATCGGGGTATATAGCAATCAGCCCCAGCATTTT. Protein sequence: CASSFEIGVYSNQPQHF.

This clonotype was counted many times. The V call is TRBV19, the J call TRBJ2-7; the match to TRBD2 covers 7 bases. The ends lost 3 bases at V and 5 bases at J; junction bases unmatched: 4. Germline V CDR1 and CDR2: LNHDA, SQIVND (reference sequence). The CDR3 is 13 residues long. CDR3 sequence reads: CASSIKRDDEQYF. CDR3 bases: TGTGCCAGTAGTATTAAGCGGGACGACGAGCAGTACTTC. The full variable domain, with the rest looked up from reference TRBV19 and TRBJ2-7, is DGGITQSPKYLFRKEGQNVTLSCEQNLNHDAMYWYRQDPGQGLRLIYYSQIVNDFQKGDIAEGYSVSREKKESFPLTVTSAQKNPTAFYLCASSIKRDDEQYFGPGTRLTVT.

This clonotype was counted only a few times. V gene TRBV12-3 or TRBV12-4 combines with J gene TRBJ2-2; 10 nucleotides agree with TRBD1. This CDR3 is built from 14 residues. V was pared by 5 bases and J by 14 bases, with 11 bases of the junction left unmatched. For the CDR3, the DNA is TGTGCCAGCAGTCCTCTACCGGGACAGGGGCAACTGTTTTTT. This gives the protein CASSPLPGQGQLFF.

This clonotype was seen ten or more times. The genes are TRBV28 and TRBJ2-7; possibly TRBD1 or TRBD2 for D (5 bases each). Trimming took off 2 bases at V and 7 bases at J, with 18 bases between the two ends. The CDR3 runs to 15 residues. The V gene's germline CDR1 is MDHEN and CDR2 SYDVKM. CDR3 sequence: CASSLSRWDAREQYF. The CDR3 DNA reads as TGTGCCAGCAGTTTAAGCCGGTGGGACGCGCGGGAGCAGTACTTC.

This clonotype was recorded many times. The chain recombines TRBV29-1 with TRBJ1-1; the match to TRBD1 covers 7 bases. The CDR3 length is 13 residues. Trimming took 4 bases from V and 1 from J; bases not matched to a gene: 3. CDR1 is SQVTM, CDR2 ANQGSEA, per germline. CDR3 protein: CSVGTGTNTEAFF. CDR3 coding DNA: TGCAGCGTTGGGACAGGTACGAACACTGAAGCTTTCTTT.

The rearrangement links TRBV27 to TRBJ2-1; possibly TRBD1 or TRBD2 for D (5 bases each). V lost 0 bases and J 0 bases, leaving 9 bases between the germline ends. Germline-derived CDR1 and CDR2 are MNHEY and SMNVEV (reference sequence). The CDR3 covers 16 residues. The CDR3 DNA follows: TGTGCCAGCAGTTTATCAAAGGGGAGCTCCTACAATGAGCAGTTCTTC. Translating gives CASSLSKGSSYNEQFF.

This chain joins TRBV20-1 and TRBJ2-5, with D maybe TRBD2 (6 bases). V was cut by 6 bases and J by 4 bases, with 12 bases left in between. Germline CDR1 DFQATT, CDR2 SNEGSKA (reference sequence). CDR3 length equals 12 residues. CDR3 residues: CSASGDGETQYF. The CDR3 DNA follows: TGCAGTGCCTCGGGAGATGGAGAGACCCAGTACTTC.

J is TRBJ1-5 and V is TRBV5-1; 8 bases fit TRBD1. The CDR3 contains 15 residues. V shed 0 bases, J shed 9 bases, and the junction held 8 bases outside the gene matches. Germline values: CDR1 SGHRS, CDR2 YFSETQ. The CDR3 coding sequence is TGCGCCAGCAGCTTGGGACAGGGGCGTTCAGGGCCCCAGCATTTT. Encoded protein: CASSLGQGRSGPQHF. The full variable domain, rest sourced from reference TRBV5-1 and TRBJ1-5, is KAGVTQTPRYLIKTRGQQVTLSCSPISGHRSVSWYQQTPGQGLQFLFEYFSETQRNKGNFPGRFSGRQFSNSRSEMNVSTLELGDSALYLCASSLGQGRSGPQHFGDGTRLSIL.

The CDR3 region has the DNA TGTGCCAGCAGTTTAACGACAGGGGGCCAAGGAAACACCATATATTTT. The encoded protein is CASSLTTGGQGNTIYF. The chain has TRBV12-3 or TRBV12-4 and TRBJ1-3, with TRBD1 identical over 10 bases. The J segment lost 4 bases and the V segment lost 2 bases, leaving 5 bases of the junction unmatched. The CDR3 spans 16 residues.

In this sample, this clonotype turned up a few times. The chain employs TRBV3-1 and TRBJ1-2; 9 bases are a match to TRBD1. The germline CDR1 and CDR2 sequences are LGHDT and YNNKEL (reference sequence). After removal of 4 bases from V and 3 bases from J, the junction contained 6 bases not matched to a gene. The CDR3 runs 15 residues. CDR3 sequence: CASSRQGVLDYGYTF. The DNA of the CDR3 is TGTGCCAGCAGCCGACAGGGGGTGTTAGACTATGGCTACACCTTC.

This clonotype was observed many times. CDR3 nucleotide sequence: TGTGCCAGCAGGCCCGGGGGTTCGGGGTGGCAGCCCCAGCATTTT. It encodes CASRPGGSGWQPQHF. V gene TRBV28 combines with J gene TRBJ1-5; tentatively, D is TRBD1 (5 bases). CDR3 length: 15 residues. Germline assignment: CDR1 MDHEN and CDR2 SYDVKM. V lost 6 bases and J lost 7, with 19 bases in between.